The 25 T cell receptor beta chains below come from one sample, sequenced in a study of post-analysis software for immune sequencing data. General study points: Relative to controls, patients had about 5 TRBV segments at higher frequency, with TRBV5-6, TRBV5-1 and TRBV20-1 among these.

No antigen has been identified for these receptors. Prepared TCR beta cDNA libraries contained unique molecular identifiers. TCRdb re-called the PCR reads through MiXCR, storing one row per CDR3 protein. The table has 650,000 to 850,000 distinct CDR3 sequences, approximately 53% seen once. Sequenced sample: blood. The receptors here all came from a girl aged 10 to 17 with multiple sclerosis.

The chain is built from TRBV29-1 and TRBJ1-2, with D perhaps TRBD1 (6 bases). Germline V gene lookup returns CDR1 SQVTM and CDR2 ANQGSEA. The CDR3 runs 13 residues. V dropped 3 bases and J dropped 4 bases, with 12 bases sitting between them. The DNA of the CDR3 is TGCAGCGTTGACAGGGGCCCTTTCTATGGCTACACCTTC. Protein sequence: CSVDRGPFYGYTF. The full variable domain, rest sourced from reference TRBV29-1 and TRBJ1-2, is SAVISQKPSRDICQRGTSLTIQCQVDSQVTMMFWYRQQPGQSLTLIATANQGSEATYESGFVIDKFPISRPNLTFSTLTVSNMSPEDSSIYLCSVDRGPFYGYTFGSGTRLTVV.

The chain carries TRBV11-1 and TRBJ2-1, with no clear D. This CDR3 has 13 residues. Per the germline V gene, CDR1 is SGHAT and CDR2 is FQDESV (reference sequence). With 4 bases removed from V and 6 bases from J, the gap between germline ends came to 10 bases. The CDR3 here is CASSSGPANEQFF. CDR3 DNA sequence: TGTGCCAGCAGCTCCGGGCCAGCCAATGAGCAGTTCTTC.

Of note for this clonotype: At one boundary the junction diverges from the germline segment, which might be a read error. The V call is TRBV12-3 or TRBV12-4, the J call TRBJ1-5, with D tentatively TRBD1 (5 bases). The CDR3 spans 14 residues. As DNA, the CDR3 is TGTGCCAGCAGTCACGACAGCCGCAATAAGCCCCAGCATTTT. Amino acid sequence: CASSHDSRNKPQHF.

J is TRBJ2-1 and V is TRBV6-1, with 9 bases matching TRBD1. This CDR3 contains 17 residues. The ends lost 8 bases at V and 8 bases at J; junction bases unmatched: 19. Germline V gene sequence: CDR1 MNHNS, CDR2 SASEGT. The CDR3 nucleotides read TGTGCCAGCCTAGGGACAGGGTTCGGATCTGTGAGGGATGAGCAGTTCTTC. Its translation is CASLGTGFGSVRDEQFF.

V usage is TRBV20-1 and J usage is TRBJ2-7; 10 nucleotides match TRBD2. The CDR3 spans 14 residues. The V gene end was trimmed by 6 bases and the J gene end by 0 bases; junction bases not matched to a gene: 5. Germline assignment: CDR1 DFQATT and CDR2 SNEGSKA (reference sequence). CDR3 nucleotide sequence: TGCAGTGCCGCACTAGCGGGGAGCTCCTACGAGCAGTACTTC. Protein: CSAALAGSSYEQYF.

The sample holds a few counts of this clonotype. The rearrangement links TRBV5-1 to TRBJ2-7, with 8 bases aligning to TRBD1. The CDR3 sequence is 16 residues long. Germline-derived CDR1 and CDR2 are SGHRS and YFSETQ. V was pared by 4 bases and J by 1 base, with 10 bases of the junction left unmatched. The CDR3 sequence: CASSPLGTGGSYEQYF. In nucleotides, the CDR3 is TGCGCCAGCAGCCCACTCGGGACAGGTGGGTCCTACGAGCAGTACTTC.

The table lists this clonotype with many counts. The genes are TRBV9 and TRBJ2-7; 10 nucleotides match TRBD1. J was trimmed by 6 bases and V by 4 bases; bases with no gene match: 10. This CDR3 comprises 15 residues. Germline CDR1 and CDR2: SGDLS and YYNGEE. Written as DNA, the CDR3 is TGTGCCAGCAGCCCCCGGGACAGGGGAATAGGCGAGCAGTACTTC. Its translation: CASSPRDRGIGEQYF.

The chain joins TRBV7-3 to TRBJ2-1; 8 bases line up with TRBD2. Germline CDR1 SGHTA, CDR2 FQGTGA. V lost 3 bases to trimming and J lost 8 bases; unmatched junction nucleotides: 6. The CDR3 runs 14 residues. The CDR3 spells CASSFRGGWDEQFF. Here the CDR3 DNA reads TGTGCCAGCAGCTTCCGGGGGGGCTGGGATGAGCAGTTCTTC.

The chain has TRBV7-6 and TRBJ2-7; the D call may be TRBD1 or TRBD2 (5 bases each). Between the trimmed V and J ends, which lost 1 base and 2 bases, there was a span of 12 bases. This CDR3 has 15 amino acids. CDR1 is SGHVS and CDR2 is FNYEAQ in the germline V gene. Here the CDR3 DNA reads TGTGCCAGCAGCTTAGTTCGGGGACGGGCCTACGAGCAGTACTTC. Translation gives CASSLVRGRAYEQYF.

The chain couples TRBV5-1 to TRBJ2-5; D is undetermined. With 0 bases removed from V and 5 bases from J, the gap between germline ends came to 17 bases. The CDR3 sequence is 16 residues long. CDR1 and CDR2 (germline): SGHRS, YFSETQ. CDR3 in DNA: TGCGCCAGCAGCTTGGCCATAGGGCGTGGCCACGAGACCCAGTACTTC. This gives the protein CASSLAIGRGHETQYF.

The J gene is TRBJ2-5, the V gene TRBV6-5; no clear D gene. The ends were cut back, 4 bases at V and 4 bases at J, with 13 bases in the middle. The CDR3 runs to 14 residues. CDR1 and CDR2 from the germline V gene are MNHEY and SVGAGI. This CDR3 is CASSSTAPRETQYF. Here the CDR3 DNA reads TGTGCCAGCAGTTCCACCGCCCCACGAGAGACCCAGTACTTC.

This clonotype was detected a few times. The chain is built from TRBV6-4 and TRBJ2-6; D is unclear. The CDR3 contains 16 residues. In germline, CDR1 is MRHNA, CDR2 SNTAGT. V was pared by 2 bases and J by 0 bases, with 8 bases between. CDR3 bases: TGTGCCAGCAGTGACCCGAGCCCCTCTGGGGCCAACGTCCTGACTTTC. This codes for CASSDPSPSGANVLTF.

This clonotype has only a few counts. The J gene is TRBJ2-5, the V gene TRBV6-5; D is possibly TRBD1 or TRBD2 (7 bases each). The CDR3 consists of 17 residues. Germline V gene sequence: CDR1 MNHEY, CDR2 SVGAGI. V dropped 1 base and J dropped 1 base, with 16 bases sitting between them. The CDR3 DNA reads as TGTGCCAGCAGTTACTTGAAGGGGGCGGGGGCCCAAGAGACCCAGTACTTC. Protein sequence: CASSYLKGAGAQETQYF.

The gene calls are TRBV6-6 and TRBJ2-5, with 13 bases aligning to TRBD2. Germline V gene sequence: CDR1 MNHNY, CDR2 SVGAGI (reference sequence). The J segment lost 13 bases and the V segment lost 6 bases, leaving 11 bases of the junction unmatched. The CDR3 contains 14 residues. As DNA, the CDR3 is TGTGCCAGCAGGCTGACCGGGACTAGCGGGGAGCGGTACTTC. This sequence encodes CASRLTGTSGERYF.

This clonotype was seen more than once but under ten times. V usage is TRBV7-8 and J usage is TRBJ2-3; 8 nucleotides agree with TRBD1. This CDR3 has 15 residues. CDR1 and CDR2 (germline): SGHVS, FQNEAQ. The V and J ends lost 5 bases and 3 bases, in that order; junction bases with no gene match: 7. The CDR3 DNA reads as TGTGCCAGCAGCCCCCAGGGGGCGCGAACAGATACGCAGTATTTT. Its translation: CASSPQGARTDTQYF. Complete variable domain (other parts from reference TRBV7-8 and TRBJ2-3): GAGVSQSPRYKVAKRGQDVALRCDPISGHVSLFWYQQALGQGPEFLTYFQNEAQLDKSGLPSDRFFAERPEGSVSTLKIQRTQQEDSAVYLCASSPQGARTDTQYFGPGTRLTVL.

V usage is TRBV4-1 and J usage is TRBJ2-5, with no clear D. V gave up 0 bases and J gave up 4 bases, with 12 bases separating them. CDR1 and CDR2 from the germline V gene are MGHRA and YSYEKL. The CDR3 has 15 amino acids. The CDR3 bases are TGCGCCAGCAGCCAAGATCCTGGCTATTCAGAGACCCAGTACTTC. It is translated as CASSQDPGYSETQYF.

CDR3 region: CATTRDMYNEQFF. The DNA of the CDR3 is TGTGCCACCACCCGGGACATGTACAATGAGCAGTTCTTC. This chain connects TRBV15 to TRBJ2-1, with D possibly matching TRBD1 (6 bases). Germline V gives CDR1 LNHNV, CDR2 YYDKDF (reference sequence). The V gene lost 7 bases and the J gene lost 4 bases, with 11 bases spanning the gap. This CDR3 spans 13 amino acids.

The J gene is TRBJ2-4, the V gene TRBV7-2; D unclear. Trimming took 5 bases from V and 6 from J, leaving 8 bases between them. CDR1 is SGHTA, CDR2 FQGNSA, per germline. The CDR3 length is 12 residues. CDR3 residues: CASSLRINIQYF. The CDR3 DNA follows: TGTGCCAGCAGCCTAAGGATAAACATTCAGTACTTC. Drawing the rest from reference TRBV7-2 and TRBJ2-4, the complete variable domain is GAGVSQSPSNKVTEKGKDVELRCDPISGHTALYWYRQSLGQGLEFLIYFQGNSAPDKSGLPSDRFSAERTGGSVSTLTIQRTQQEDSAVYLCASSLRINIQYFGAGTRLSVL.

The V gene is TRBV29-1, the J gene TRBJ2-5; a possible D gene is TRBD2 (6 bases). The J call may be mistaken, given a closer DNA end match to TRBJ2-7. The CDR3 has 14 amino acids. The V gene's germline CDR1 is SQVTM and CDR2 ANQGSEA. CDR3 region: CSVVSSGVIYEQYF. The CDR3 DNA follows: TGCAGCGTCGTATCGTCGGGGGTTATCTACGAGCAGTACTTC.

This clonotype was picked up a small number of times. The chain is built from TRBV12-3 or TRBV12-4 and TRBJ2-4; 13 positions match TRBD2. The J call is in doubt because the DNA end fits TRBJ2-7 better. This CDR3 spans 15 amino acids. The chain's CDR3 is CASSSRLAGGHEQYF. The DNA for the CDR3 is TGTGCCAGCAGTTCCCGACTAGCGGGGGGCCACGAGCAGTACTTC.

This chain links TRBV5-1 with TRBJ2-7, with D tentatively TRBD1 (5 bases). Germline V gives CDR1 SGHRS, CDR2 YFSETQ. The CDR3 contains 14 residues. V lost 2 bases, J lost 2 bases, and 11 bases lay in between. CDR3 DNA: TGCGCCAGCAGCTTCGGGCACAGGCCCTACGAGCAGTACTTC. Translation: CASSFGHRPYEQYF.

CDR3: CASRTLGPDTQYF. In DNA, the CDR3 is TGCGCCAGCAGGACCCTTGGGCCAGATACGCAGTATTTT. This chain uses TRBV5-1 with TRBJ2-3, with no clear D. Trimming took off 5 bases at V and 4 bases at J, with 11 bases between the two ends. CDR3 length equals 13 residues. Germline V gene data show CDR1 as SGHRS and CDR2 as YFSETQ.

Notes on this clonotype: With a much larger clone just one base away, this may be a read error. The genes are TRBV25-1 and TRBJ2-7, with 7 bases fitting TRBD1. Germline CDR1 and CDR2: MGHDK and SYGVNS. This CDR3 comprises 15 residues. CDR3 in amino acids: CAGSAANRGSYEQYF. The CDR3, as DNA: TGTGCCGGCAGTGCCGCGAACAGGGGATCCTACGAGCAGTACTTC.

The chain joins TRBV27 to TRBJ2-3, with 15 bases that match TRBD2. Germline V CDR1 and CDR2: MNHEY, SMNVEV (reference sequence). CDR3 size: 16 residues. The V gene end was trimmed by 4 bases and the J gene end by 9 bases; junction bases not matched to a gene: 8. CDR3 DNA sequence: TGTGCCAGCAGTTGGCTAGGACTAGCGGGGGGGAACACGCAGTATTTT. Its translation is CASSWLGLAGGNTQYF.

This clonotype appeared a few times. In nucleotides, the CDR3 is TGTGCCAGCAGTTACGGGGTCCGGGGGCTAGGGGAGACCCAGTACTTC. It encodes CASSYGVRGLGETQYF. J is TRBJ2-5 and V is TRBV6-5; possibly TRBD1 or TRBD2 for D (6 bases each). Germline V gives CDR1 MNHEY, CDR2 SVGAGI. The CDR3 totals 16 residues. The V and J ends lost 2 bases and 5 bases respectively, with 18 bases between them.